The entry below gives a single TCR beta chain sequence along with its context. Original processing methods: By means of reference gene primer amplification, nucleated cell counts were estimated. Generated by immunoSEQ multiplex PCR, the TCRdb table keeps only in-frame clones and is missing some. V and J calls and clone size are copied from that table; D and trimming were computed from the DNA. This table has 310,000 or so clones, 87% appearing once. This sample was included in a study of blood T cell repertoires in COVID-19. The participants were between roughly 18 and 100 years old and came from roughly 25 US areas. Clinical history reported by participants formed the basis on which cohorts were assigned. The recovered donors of Cohort 3 showed two negative PCRs, clearance, or symptom resolution. The germline CDR1 and CDR2 sequences are MNHEY and SMNVEV (reference sequence). The CDR3 runs to 13 residues. Trimming took 6 bases from V and 5 from J; bases not matched to a gene: 7.

The sample consisted of PBMCs or T cells enriched from blood (not recorded which). This TCR came from a young woman who had recovered from COVID-19. The chain is built from TRBV27 and TRBJ2-7; TRBD1 matches 7 bases. The CDR3 DNA sequence: TGTGCCAGCAGAGACAGGGTTTACAACGAGCAGTACTTC. This codes for CASRDRVYNEQYF.